This T cell receptor beta chain was found in a study of shared clonotypes between healthy human individuals. The CDR3 loop spans 14 amino acids. Trimming left V 1 base short and J 6 bases short, with 12 bases between. CDR1 and CDR2 (germline): SGHDT, YYEEEE. Produced via immunoSEQ multiplex PCR; TCRdb's table is partial and in-frame only. Seen here are some 1 million clones, under 80% observed once, and the top ten hold approximately 1.5%. The material sequenced was memory CD4+ T cells sorted from blood. Regarding subset: CD45RA-negative fraction. The receptor was derived from a man younger than 30 in good health. J is TRBJ2-3 and V is TRBV5-6, with D tentatively TRBD1 (7 bases). CDR3 sequence reads: CASSLRSGGDTQYF. CDR3 nucleotide sequence: TGTGCCAGCAGCTTGCGATCAGGGGGGGATACGCAGTATTTT.